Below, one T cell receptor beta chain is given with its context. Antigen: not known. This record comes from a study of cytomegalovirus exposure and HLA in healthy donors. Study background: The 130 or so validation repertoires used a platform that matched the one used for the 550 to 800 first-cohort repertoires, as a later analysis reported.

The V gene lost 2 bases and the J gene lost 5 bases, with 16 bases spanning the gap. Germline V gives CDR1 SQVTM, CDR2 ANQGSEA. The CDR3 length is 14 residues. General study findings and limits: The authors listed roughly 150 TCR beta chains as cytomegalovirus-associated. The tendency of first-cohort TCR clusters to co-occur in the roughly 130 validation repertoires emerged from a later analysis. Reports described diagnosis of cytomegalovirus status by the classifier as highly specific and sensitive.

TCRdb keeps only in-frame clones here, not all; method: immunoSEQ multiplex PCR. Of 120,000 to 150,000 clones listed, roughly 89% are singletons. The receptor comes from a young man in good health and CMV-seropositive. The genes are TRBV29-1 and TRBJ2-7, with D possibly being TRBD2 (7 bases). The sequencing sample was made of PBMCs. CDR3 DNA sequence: TGCAGCGTTGAAATGTACGGGGGGCGAGACGAGCAGTACTTC. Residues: CSVEMYGGRDEQYF.